A selection of T cell receptor beta chains follows, all from one sample in a study of blood T cell repertoires in COVID-19. Sequencing used immunoSEQ multiplex PCR; TCRdb keeps in-frame clones, though not all of them. The table includes a few hundred thousand clones, 85% detected once. What was sequenced was peripheral blood. These receptors were obtained from a human donor in a cohort sampled during active COVID-19. Each CDR3 is given with its conserved first and last residue. D genes are given only for firm matches. Some rows have no size entry. The others give once, few or many, or a class for an expanded clone.

TRBV5-1	once	TRBJ2-2	TRBD1	CASSLVGQGRRVNTGELFF	TGCGCCAGCAGCTTGGTGGGACAGGGACGAAGGGTGAACACCGGGGAGCTGTTTTTT
TRBV7-3	-	TRBJ2-1	TRBD2	CASSLASGGAIGSYNEQFF	TGTGCCAGCAGCTTAGCCAGCGGGGGGGCCATCGGCTCCTACAATGAGCAGTTCTTC
TRBV6-5	-	TRBJ2-7	TRBD2	CASSYYPSGGSYEQYF	TGTGCCAGCAGTTATTACCCTAGCGGGGGGTCCTACGAGCAGTACTTC
TRBV6-5	-	TRBJ2-7	TRBD2	CASGIGASGGEQYF	TGTGCCAGCGGCATTGGGGCTAGCGGGGGCGAGCAGTACTTC
TRBV6-1	-	TRBJ2-7	-	CASSEYRNYEQYF	TGTGCCAGCAGTGAATACAGGAACTACGAGCAGTACTTC
TRBV6-5	-	TRBJ2-1	TRBD1	CASSPRQGVQFF	TGTGCCAGCAGCCCCCGACAGGGAGTGCAGTTCTTC
TRBV5-1	-	TRBJ1-6	TRBD1	CASSLVGTGAPLMLHF	TGCGCCAGCAGCTTAGTAGGGACAGGGGCCCCCTTAATGCTCCACTTT
TRBV28	-	TRBJ1-2	-	CASSPSNYGYTF	TGTGCCAGCAGTCCCTCTAACTATGGCTACACCTTC
TRBV21-1	-	TRBJ1-3	-	CASSLTGVSGNTIYF	TGTGCCAGCAGCCTTACGGGGGTCTCTGGAAACACCATATATTTT
TRBV19	few	TRBJ1-5	-	CASSLRTASSNQPQHF	TGTGCCAGTAGTCTCCGGACAGCCTCGAGCAATCAGCCCCAGCATTTT
TRBV5-6	-	TRBJ2-7	TRBD1	CASSFTGAYEQYF	TGTGCCAGCAGCTTCACAGGGGCCTACGAGCAGTACTTC
TRBV1	-	TRBJ2-1	-	CTSSQVGRAVHGEQFF	TGCACCAGCAGCCAAGTCGGGCGGGCGGTCCACGGTGAGCAGTTCTTC
TRBV18	once	TRBJ1-1	TRBD1	CASRVDRQNTEAFF	TGTGCCAGCCGGGTGGACAGGCAGAACACTGAAGCTTTCTTT
TRBV4-1	-	TRBJ1-6	-	CASSRAGEGSPLHF	TGCGCCAGCAGCCGGGCGGGGGAAGGTTCACCCCTCCACTTT
TRBV24-1	-	TRBJ2-7	-	CWGRGLDEQYF	TGTTGGGGCAGGGGATTAGACGAGCAGTACTTC
TRBV2	once	TRBJ2-1	-	CASSEWQGGVSEQFF	TGTGCCAGCAGTGAATGGCAGGGAGGAGTTAGTGAGCAGTTCTTC
TRBV2	-	TRBJ1-5	TRBD1	CASSRDLDRMNQPQHF	TGTGCCAGCAGTAGGGATTTGGACAGGATGAATCAGCCCCAGCATTTT
TRBV7-9	-	TRBJ2-7	-	CASSLRQKGNEQYF	TGTGCCAGCAGCCTCCGACAGAAGGGCAACGAGCAGTACTTC
TRBV6-6	-	TRBJ2-3	TRBD2	CASSLAGTRGTDTQYF	TGTGCCAGCAGTTTGGCGGGGACTAGAGGCACAGATACGCAGTATTTT
TRBV19	-	TRBJ1-2	-	CASSQDRYYGYTF	TGTGCCAGTAGTCAAGACAGGTATTATGGCTACACCTTC
TRBV9	once	TRBJ1-1	-	CASSEAPGVWEDTEAFF	TGTGCCAGCAGCGAGGCCCCCGGGGTGTGGGAAGACACTGAAGCTTTCTTT
TRBV7-9	-	TRBJ2-7	-	CASSLSGQGYEQYF	TGTGCCAGCAGCTTATCCGGGCAGGGCTACGAGCAGTACTTC
TRBV7-9	-	TRBJ2-1	TRBD2	CASNMLAGSYNEQFF	TGTGCCAGCAATATGTTAGCGGGCTCCTACAATGAGCAGTTCTTC
TRBV15	-	TRBJ2-3	TRBD1	CATSRVPGGRDTQYF	TGTGCCACCAGCAGGGTCCCAGGGGGCAGGGATACGCAGTATTTT
TRBV27	many	TRBJ1-1	TRBD1	CASSGIGTGSGTEAFF	TGTGCCAGCAGTGGAATTGGGACAGGGAGCGGCACTGAAGCTTTCTTT
TRBV3-1/TRBV3-2	-	TRBJ2-7	-	CASSQVSSYEQYF	TGTGCCAGCAGCCAAGTGAGTTCTTACGAGCAGTACTTC
TRBV14	-	TRBJ2-7	TRBD2	CASSQDQGRGDYEQYF	TGTGCCAGCAGCCAAGATCAGGGGCGGGGGGATTACGAGCAGTACTTC
TRBV11-2	-	TRBJ1-5	-	CASSLLGKPQHF	TGTGCCAGCAGCTTACTCGGGAAGCCCCAGCATTTT
TRBV2	-	TRBJ1-2	-	CASRTTDYGYTF	TGTGCCAGCAGAACGACAGACTATGGCTACACCTTC
TRBV5-1	-	TRBJ2-7	-	CASTDSSYEQYF	TGCGCCAGCACGGACAGTTCCTACGAGCAGTACTTC
TRBV7-2	once	TRBJ2-3	TRBD2	CASSKKAGGADTQYF	TGTGCCAGCAGCAAAAAGGCGGGGGGCGCAGATACGCAGTATTTT
TRBV7-9	-	TRBJ1-1	TRBD1	CASSPGTGFWNTEAFF	TGTGCCAGCAGCCCCGGGACAGGGTTTTGGAACACTGAAGCTTTCTTT
TRBV19	-	TRBJ1-2	TRBD1	CASIPTGGNYGYTF	TGTGCCAGTATCCCGACAGGGGGTAACTATGGCTACACCTTC
TRBV6-5	-	TRBJ1-5	TRBD1	CASKRTGWDQPQHF	TGTGCCAGCAAGCGGACAGGGTGGGATCAGCCCCAGCATTTT
TRBV7-2	-	TRBJ2-2	-	CASSLDSWSTGELFF	TGTGCCAGCAGCTTAGATAGCTGGTCAACCGGGGAGCTGTTTTTT
TRBV9	-	TRBJ1-2	-	CASSVGVGQSYGYTF	TGTGCCAGCAGCGTAGGCGTTGGACAGTCCTATGGCTACACCTTC
TRBV9	-	TRBJ1-2	-	CASSVTENYGYTF	TGTGCCAGCAGCGTAACAGAAAACTATGGCTACACCTTC
TRBV7-3	-	TRBJ1-1	-	CASSMDKYTEAFF	TGTGCCAGCAGCATGGACAAATACACTGAAGCTTTCTTT
TRBV19	-	TRBJ1-1	-	CASSIGRVRHTEAFF	TGTGCCAGTAGTATCGGCAGGGTCCGTCACACTGAAGCTTTCTTT
TRBV3-1/TRBV3-2	-	TRBJ2-3	-	CASSQDWRGPRDTQYF	TGTGCCAGCAGCCAAGACTGGCGGGGGCCTAGGGATACGCAGTATTTT
TRBV5-1	-	TRBJ2-7	TRBD1	CASSSPGQGSYEQYF	TGCGCCAGCAGCTCCCCGGGACAGGGCTCCTACGAGCAGTACTTC
TRBV27	-	TRBJ2-7	-	CASSFGVTYEQYF	TGTGCCAGCAGTTTCGGGGTTACCTACGAGCAGTACTTC
TRBV10-3	-	TRBJ1-4	TRBD1	CAISDLGQGATNEKLFF	TGTGCCATCAGTGACTTGGGACAGGGAGCAACTAATGAAAAACTGTTTTTT
TRBV19	-	TRBJ1-6	TRBD1	CATSTGGLSSYNSPLHF	TGTGCCACCTCGACAGGGGGATTGAGCTCCTATAATTCACCCCTCCACTTT
TRBV4-1	-	TRBJ2-4	-	CASSQAGVKNIQYF	TGCGCCAGCAGCCAAGCGGGGGTCAAAAACATTCAGTACTTC
TRBV9	-	TRBJ2-7	TRBD2	CASSVEASGGARSIEQYF	TGTGCCAGCAGCGTAGAGGCATCGGGGGGGGCGCGAAGCATCGAGCAGTACTTC
TRBV2	-	TRBJ1-6	TRBD1	CASRDRGNSPLHF	TGTGCCAGCAGGGACAGGGGAAATTCACCCCTCCACTTT
TRBV2	-	TRBJ2-2	-	CASSEILLAGGTGELFF	TGTGCCAGCAGTGAGATTCTTTTGGCAGGAGGGACCGGGGAGCTGTTTTTT
TRBV14	-	TRBJ2-2	TRBD1	CASSRMTGANTGELFF	TGTGCCAGCAGCCGTATGACAGGGGCGAACACCGGGGAGCTGTTTTTT
TRBV5-4	-	TRBJ1-6	-	CASSAGVNSPLHF	TGTGCCAGCAGCGCGGGGGTTAATTCACCCCTCCACTTT
TRBV3-1/TRBV3-2	-	TRBJ2-3	-	CASSRDKSTDTQYF	TGTGCCAGCAGCCGGGACAAGAGCACAGATACGCAGTATTTT
TRBV5-4	-	TRBJ2-1	TRBD2	CASSTTSGVVDEQFF	TGTGCCAGCAGCACTACTAGCGGGGTAGTAGATGAGCAGTTCTTC
TRBV19	-	TRBJ2-3	TRBD2	CASSFLRTSGVADTQYF	TGTGCCAGTAGTTTCCTCCGGACTAGCGGAGTGGCAGATACGCAGTATTTT
TRBV6-5	-	TRBJ1-5	-	CASSYSVGLGQPQHF	TGTGCCAGCAGTTACTCTGTTGGTTTGGGCCAGCCCCAGCATTTT
TRBV2	-	TRBJ2-1	TRBD2	CASSPLSGGDLYNEQFF	TGTGCCAGCAGCCCCCTCAGCGGGGGGGATCTCTACAATGAGCAGTTCTTC